Below are 24 T cell receptor beta chains sequenced from a single sample in a study of T-cell reconstitution after alpha-beta-depleted transplantation in children. Unique molecular identifiers were incorporated when the TCRbeta library was constructed. MiXCR, applied by TCRdb to the PCR reads, yields one record per CDR3 protein. Altogether 40,000 to 55,000 distinct CDR3 sequences are present, around 8.8% being singletons, with the ten largest covering 25% to 30%. The material sequenced was PBMCs, mostly from graft donor cells, taken 60 days after TCRalphabeta/CD19-depleted stem cell transplant. The source of these receptors is a male patient between 2 and 10 years old who had a stem cell transplant for chronic granulomatous disease, so the T cells may come from the graft donor.

This clonotype has a count of ten or more. V gene TRBV20-1 combines with J gene TRBJ2-5, with D possibly being TRBD1 (6 bases). V gave up 1 base and J gave up 1 base, with 25 bases separating them. The CDR3 runs 19 residues. Germline loops: CDR1 DFQATT, CDR2 SNEGSKA (reference sequence). DNA for the CDR3: TGCAGTGCTAGAGGGACAGCGGATGCCAAGGAACACATCCAAGAGACCCAGTACTTC. It codes for CSARGTADAKEHIQETQYF.

This clonotype occurred many times. The CDR3 protein is CASSRLDTQYF. The CDR3 DNA reads TGTGCCAGCAGCCGCCTAGATACGCAGTATTTT. This rearrangement joins TRBV5-6 to TRBJ2-3, with D unclear. The length of the CDR3 is 11 residues. Germline CDR1 and CDR2: SGHDT and YYEEEE. Trimming left V 4 bases short and J 5 bases short, with 5 bases between.

This clonotype was counted at least ten times. The rearrangement joins TRBV14 to TRBJ1-1, with D unresolved. The germline V gene has CDR1 SGHDN and CDR2 FVKESK. The CDR3 contains 12 residues. V gave up 1 base and J gave up 8 bases, with 8 bases separating them. CDR3 coding DNA: TGTGCCAGCAGCCAAGGGTCTTCCGAAGCTTTCTTT. Translating gives CASSQGSSEAFF.

This clonotype showed up just a few times. V and J are TRBV6-2 or TRBV6-3 and TRBJ2-1; no clear D gene. Germline values: CDR1 MNHEY, CDR2 SVGEGT. This CDR3 has 16 residues. Trimming pared 4 bases from V and 3 bases from J, leaving 16 bases between. CDR3 sequence: CASSLRLIGFYNEQFF. The CDR3 nucleotides read TGTGCCAGCAGTTTGCGGTTGATAGGGTTCTACAATGAGCAGTTCTTC.

The chain links TRBV7-6 to TRBJ2-3; the D call may be TRBD1 or TRBD2 (5 bases each). The CDR3 is 15 amino acids. Germline assignment: CDR1 SGHVS and CDR2 FNYEAQ. Trimming took off 1 base at V and 6 bases at J, with 14 bases between the two ends. The CDR3 loop is CASSLGLGVRDTQYF. The CDR3 nucleotides are TGTGCCAGCAGCTTAGGGTTGGGGGTCAGGGATACGCAGTATTTT.

The genes are TRBV15 and TRBJ2-1, with 12 bases lining up with TRBD2. Per germline, CDR1 LNHNV and CDR2 YYDKDF (reference sequence). The CDR3 is made up of 14 amino acids. V lost 5 bases, J lost 9 bases, and 5 bases stayed unmatched. CDR3 bases: TGTGCCACCAGCCTAGCGGGAGGGCCGCCTGAGCAGTTCTTC. The encoded protein is CATSLAGGPPEQFF.

This clonotype has at least ten counts. V is TRBV3-1 and J is TRBJ2-7; a possible D gene is TRBD2 (7 bases). Trimming stripped 1 base from V and 3 bases from J, with 13 bases between. The CDR3 spans 15 residues. Germline CDR1 is LGHDT and CDR2 is YNNKEL (reference sequence). As DNA, the CDR3 is TGTGCCAGCAGCCAAGGAGGGGGGGCCTACTACGAGCAGTACTTC. Translation gives CASSQGGGAYYEQYF.

This clonotype was observed many times. The chain carries TRBV7-8 and TRBJ1-6; D remains ambiguous. The CDR3 is 14 amino acids. Trimming left V 0 bases short and J 11 bases short, with 11 bases between. The germline V gene encodes CDR1 SGHVS and CDR2 FQNEAQ. The CDR3 region has the DNA TGTGCCAGCAGCTTAGCAAGGGTTGGGGCACCCCTCCACTTT. Translated, it gives CASSLARVGAPLHF.

This clonotype was found many times. The V and J genes are TRBV28 and TRBJ1-2; unclear D gene. The germline gives CDR1 MDHEN, CDR2 SYDVKM. The length of the CDR3 is 12 residues. V dropped 5 bases and J dropped 7 bases, with 11 bases sitting between them. The CDR3 loop is CASSLIGRGYTF. The CDR3 DNA reads as TGTGCCAGCAGTCTTATAGGTCGTGGCTACACCTTC.

The V call is TRBV27, the J call TRBJ2-2, with a possible D match to TRBD2 (6 bases). The V end was cut by 2 bases, the J end by 6 bases, with 16 bases between. Germline values: CDR1 MNHEY, CDR2 SMNVEV (reference sequence). The CDR3 loop spans 16 amino acids. The CDR3 reads CASSLLFGRKAGELFF. The DNA of the CDR3 is TGTGCCAGCAGTTTACTTTTCGGGAGAAAGGCCGGGGAGCTGTTTTTT.

This clonotype was detected only a few times. The genes are TRBV11-3 and TRBJ2-1; 8 positions agree with TRBD1. V lost 4 bases and J lost 0; bases outside the gene matches: 2. CDR1 is SGHNT and CDR2 is YENEEA in the germline V gene. This CDR3 spans 15 amino acids. CDR3 nucleotide sequence: TGTGCCAGCAGCTGGACAGGGAGCTCCTACAATGAGCAGTTCTTC. It codes for CASSWTGSSYNEQFF. The full variable domain, its missing parts supplied by reference TRBV11-3 and TRBJ2-1, is EAGVVQSPRYKIIEKKQPVAFWCNPISGHNTLYWYLQNLGQGPELLIRYENEEAVDDSQLPKDRFSAERLKGVDSTLKIQPAELGDSAVYLCASSWTGSSYNEQFFGPGTRLTVL.

The chain links TRBV27 to TRBJ2-2; D gene unclear. V was trimmed by 3 bases and J by 3 bases, leaving 8 bases between them. The CDR3 is 14 amino acids. CDR1 is MNHEY, CDR2 SMNVEV, per germline (reference sequence). The CDR3 DNA follows: TGTGCCAGCAGTTTTTTATCAGACACCGGGGAGCTGTTTTTT. Protein sequence: CASSFLSDTGELFF.

The rearrangement joins TRBV9 to TRBJ2-7; TRBD2 aligns across 8 bases. The length of the CDR3 is 15 residues. The germline CDR1 and CDR2 sequences are SGDLS and YYNGEE. The V segment lost 0 bases and the J segment 6 bases; nucleotides outside the gene matches: 8. In DNA form, the CDR3 reads TGTGCCAGCAGCGTAGGGCCGGGGGGGCTCGGCGAGCAGTACTTC. It is translated as CASSVGPGGLGEQYF.

This sequence joins TRBV20-1 and TRBJ2-1, with 9 bases identical to TRBD2. The CDR3 extends over 13 amino acids. Germline V gives CDR1 DFQATT, CDR2 SNEGSKA (reference sequence). CDR3 sequence (DNA): TGCACCCCAGCGGGAGGAAGTTACAATGAGCAGTTCTTC. This codes for CTPAGGSYNEQFF.

This chain joins TRBV6-2 or TRBV6-3 and TRBJ1-1; D is perhaps TRBD1 (6 bases). This CDR3 is 15 amino acids long. Germline CDR1 is MNHEY and CDR2 is SVGEGT. Trimming pared 7 bases from V and 4 bases from J, leaving 19 bases between. The CDR3 sequence: CASIHSSGGGTEAFF. The CDR3, as DNA: TGTGCCAGCATCCATAGTTCAGGAGGGGGCACTGAAGCTTTCTTT.

V gene TRBV5-1 combines with J gene TRBJ2-1; 10 bases line up with TRBD2. Trimming at V came to 0 bases and at J to 7 bases, leaving 7 bases not matched to a gene. The germline V gene has CDR1 SGHRS and CDR2 YFSETQ. The CDR3 has 16 amino acids. The chain's CDR3 is CASSLALAGGRNEQFF. The DNA of the CDR3 is TGCGCCAGCAGCTTGGCCTTAGCGGGAGGTCGGAATGAGCAGTTCTTC. The full variable domain, with the rest looked up from reference TRBV5-1 and TRBJ2-1, is KAGVTQTPRYLIKTRGQQVTLSCSPISGHRSVSWYQQTPGQGLQFLFEYFSETQRNKGNFPGRFSGRQFSNSRSEMNVSTLELGDSALYLCASSLALAGGRNEQFFGPGTRLTVL.

The sample holds a few counts of this clonotype. The rearrangement links TRBV5-1 to TRBJ1-2, with a tentative D call TRBD1 (6 bases). V lost 4 bases and J lost 4, with 14 bases in between. Germline V gene sequence: CDR1 SGHRS, CDR2 YFSETQ. The CDR3 spans 14 residues. The CDR3: CASSPRQDFYGYTF. CDR3 DNA sequence: TGCGCCAGCAGCCCCCGACAGGACTTCTATGGCTACACCTTC.

This clonotype has a count of ten or more. The chain employs TRBV12-3 or TRBV12-4 and TRBJ2-7; tentative D call: TRBD2 (6 bases). V was shortened by 3 bases and J by 7 bases, with 10 bases between the two germline ends. The CDR3 consists of 12 residues. For the CDR3, the DNA is TGTGCCAGCAGTTTCGGAGGGAGGGAGCAGTACTTC. This encodes CASSFGGREQYF.

This clonotype turned up a few times. V and J are TRBV7-8 and TRBJ2-2; possibly TRBD2 for D (6 bases). V was cut by 4 bases and J by 3 bases, with 18 bases left in between. Germline V lookup: CDR1 SGHVS, CDR2 FQNEAQ. There are 17 residues in the CDR3. CDR3 amino acids: CASSSKGTFDYTGELFF. The DNA for the CDR3 is TGTGCCAGCAGCTCTAAGGGGACTTTCGATTACACCGGGGAGCTGTTTTTT.

The sample holds many counts of this clonotype. This chain links TRBV6-5 with TRBJ2-1, with a tentative D call TRBD2 (6 bases). Trimming pared 4 bases from V and 0 bases from J, leaving 10 bases between. The CDR3 consists of 15 residues. The germline gives CDR1 MNHEY, CDR2 SVGAGI. CDR3 residues: CASSFFSGSYNEQFF. DNA for the CDR3: TGTGCCAGCAGTTTTTTTAGCGGCTCCTACAATGAGCAGTTCTTC.

This clonotype has just one count. The V and J genes are TRBV5-1 and TRBJ2-2; 10 bases agree with TRBD2. Germline trimming cut 4 bases from V and 3 bases from J; bases unmatched to any gene: 15. CDR3 length equals 19 residues. Germline V lookup: CDR1 SGHRS, CDR2 YFSETQ. CDR3 DNA: TGCGCCAGCAGCCAAGGAGCCGGTCCCCTAGCGGGAGACACCGGGGAGCTGTTTTTT. This encodes CASSQGAGPLAGDTGELFF.

This clonotype was recorded many times. The CDR3 reads CSATDGSSPFF. The CDR3 DNA follows: TGCAGTGCTACAGACGGGAGTAGCCCGTTCTTC. The chain employs TRBV20-1 and TRBJ2-1; D perhaps matches TRBD2 (6 bases). With 4 bases removed from V and 15 bases from J, the gap between germline ends came to 16 bases. Germline CDR1 DFQATT, CDR2 SNEGSKA (reference sequence). CDR3 size: 11 residues.

The chain uses TRBV6-1 and TRBJ1-3, with D perhaps TRBD1 (5 bases). Per the germline V gene, CDR1 is MNHNS and CDR2 is SASEGT. The length of the CDR3 is 15 residues. The V end lost 7 bases, the J end lost 0 bases, and 13 bases lay between the germline ends. CDR3 in amino acids: CASTVGGISGNTIYF. The CDR3, as DNA: TGTGCCAGCACCGTGGGGGGGATCTCTGGAAACACCATATATTTT.

This clonotype was counted ten times or more. V is TRBV27 and J is TRBJ2-3, with TRBD2 matching over 11 bases. Trimming removed 2 bases from V and 13 bases from J; junction bases left unmatched: 11. Germline loops: CDR1 MNHEY, CDR2 SMNVEV (reference sequence). The CDR3 has 15 residues. In DNA, the CDR3 is TGTGCCAGCAGTTTACTGGTAGCGGGAGGGCCCCCGAAGTATTTT. Amino acid sequence: CASSLLVAGGPPKYF.